These T cell receptor beta chains were read from a single sample in a study of blood T cells in healthy people across ages. TCRdb re-analysed the 5' RACE reads in MiXCR, keeping a single row per CDR3 protein. The table records about 750,000 distinct CDR3 sequences, 53% of them present only once. The sequencing input was blood. These receptors were obtained from a man older than 75 in good health. Each CDR3 is given with its conserved first and last residue. A D gene is named only where the DNA matches it firmly. Clone size appears in some rows only: once, few, many, or a class for an expanded clone.

TGTGCCAGCAGTTTATGGGAGCGCTCTGGGGCCAACGTCCTGACTTTC | CASSLWERSGANVLTF | - | TRBV28 | once | TRBJ2-6 | 16
TGCAGCGCGAGGACTAGCCAAGAGACCCAGTACTTC | CSARTSQETQYF | TRBD2 | TRBV29-1 | - | TRBJ2-5 | 12
TGTGCCAGCAGCGTATGGGGGGGGATGAACACTGAAGCTTTCTTT | CASSVWGGMNTEAFF | - | TRBV7-2 | - | TRBJ1-1 | 15
TGTGCCATCAGGGCAGACTCCTACGAGCAGTACTTC | CAIRADSYEQYF | - | TRBV10-3 | - | TRBJ2-7 | 12
TGTGCCAGCAGTTACCCAGGACAGGTCTTGTCACCCCTCCACTTT | CASSYPGQVLSPLHF | TRBD1 | TRBV6-5 | - | TRBJ1-6 | 15
TGCAGCGTGGTGGGACAGGCGAGCTCCTACAATGAGCAGTACTTC | CSVVGQASSYNEQYF | TRBD1 | TRBV29-1 | - | TRBJ2-7 | 15
TGTGCCAGCAGTTTAGCCATTTATGAGCAGTACTTC | CASSLAIYEQYF | - | TRBV12-3/TRBV12-4 | few | TRBJ2-5 | 12
TGCAGTTCCCGGGGGCTGACCTACAATGAGCAGTTCTTC | CSSRGLTYNEQFF | - | TRBV20-1 | many | TRBJ2-1 | 13
TGTGCCAGCAGCCAATCCGGGACAGGGGACTACGAGCAGTACTTC | CASSQSGTGDYEQYF | TRBD1 | TRBV11-2 | - | TRBJ2-7 | 15
TGCGCCAGCAGCTCTGCGACAGGGACTAACTATGGCTACACCTTC | CASSSATGTNYGYTF | TRBD1 | TRBV5-1 | - | TRBJ1-2 | 15
TGTGCCAGTACGGACCAGGTCCTCTATGGCTACACCTTC | CASTDQVLYGYTF | - | TRBV28 | - | TRBJ1-2 | 13
TGTGCCAGCTCACCACGGGTAGCGGGAGACTACAATGAGCAGTTCTTC | CASSPRVAGDYNEQFF | TRBD2 | TRBV18 | - | TRBJ2-1 | 16
TGTGCCAGCATGACCTCCTACGAGCAGTACTTC | CASMTSYEQYF | - | TRBV2 | few | TRBJ2-7 | 11
TGCGCCAGCAGCCAAGATGATCCGGGTAGCTCCTACAATGAGCAGTTCTTC | CASSQDDPGSSYNEQFF | - | TRBV4-1 | few | TRBJ2-1 | 17
TGCGCCAGCAGTGAGATGCGGGCCCAGGGGCCCCAGCATTTT | CASSEMRAQGPQHF | - | TRBV10-2 | - | TRBJ1-5 | 14
TGCAGTGCTAGAGATCGTCCCCCCTCGCGAGCCTTATACAATGAGCAGTTCTTC | CSARDRPPSRALYNEQFF | - | TRBV20-1 | - | TRBJ2-1 | 18
TGCGCCAGCAGCTTGAATTGGAGCGAGGATGAGCAGTTCTTC | CASSLNWSEDEQFF | - | TRBV5-1 | - | TRBJ2-1 | 14
TGTGCCAGTCGATACTTGGGGGGCGCGACCCCCGATACGCAGTATTTT | CASRYLGGATPDTQYF | - | TRBV7-2 | - | TRBJ2-3 | 16
TGTGCCAGCAGTTTCTCTAACAGGGGCGGGCAAGAGACCCAGTACTTC | CASSFSNRGGQETQYF | TRBD1 | TRBV27 | - | TRBJ2-5 | 16
TGTGCCAGCAGAGCAACAGGGGGAGCAACTAATGAAAAACTGTTTTTT | CASRATGGATNEKLFF | TRBD1 | TRBV7-9 | - | TRBJ1-4 | 16
TGCGCCAGCAGCCTTAGCGGGAATCATGAGCAGTTCTTC | CASSLSGNHEQFF | TRBD2 | TRBV10-1 | - | TRBJ2-1 | 13
TGTGCCACCAGTACAGGTGGGACTAACTATGGCTACACCTTC | CATSTGGTNYGYTF | - | TRBV24-1 | few | TRBJ1-2 | 14
TGTGCCAGCAGCCAAGGGCGCAGAGACGCGTATTTT | CASSQGRRDAYF | - | TRBV14 | - | TRBJ2-3 | 12
TGTGCCAGCAGCCAAGTTTCAGGGGGGCTGACGGGAGACGAGCAGTACTTC | CASSQVSGGLTGDEQYF | - | TRBV3-1 | - | TRBJ2-7 | 17
TGCAGCGTTGAAGATGCCCCCGGGACTAGATTAGACAATGAGCAGTATTTT | CSVEDAPGTRLDNEQYF | TRBD2 | TRBV29-1 | - | TRBJ2-3 | 17
TGTGCCAGCAGTTTGGGGACTAGCGGGAGGGCCATGTGGGAGCAGTACTTC | CASSLGTSGRAMWEQYF | TRBD2 | TRBV28 | - | TRBJ2-7 | 17
TGTGCCAGCAGCCAAGGATTGGTCTATGGCTACACCTTC | CASSQGLVYGYTF | - | TRBV14 | - | TRBJ1-2 | 13
TGTGCCAGCAGCTTAGCGGCAGAGCCCTACAATGAGCAGTTCTTC | CASSLAAEPYNEQFF | - | TRBV5-4 | - | TRBJ2-1 | 15
TGCAGTGCTAGAGATCCTAGCGGGTCGAGCTCCTACAATGAGCAGTTCTTC | CSARDPSGSSSYNEQFF | TRBD2 | TRBV20-1 | - | TRBJ2-1 | 17
TGCGCCAGCAGCCGATTGCAAGGACAGGGAATAAGGGAGACCCAGTACTTC | CASSRLQGQGIRETQYF | TRBD1 | TRBV5-1 | - | TRBJ2-5 | 17
TGTGCCAGCAGTTTATCGGGCTTAAACAGGGGGCCCTACGAGCAGTACTTC | CASSLSGLNRGPYEQYF | TRBD1 | TRBV27 | - | TRBJ2-7 | 17
TGTGCCAGCAGCTTAGTGGGGACAGCCTCCTACAATGAGCAGTTCTTC | CASSLVGTASYNEQFF | TRBD1 | TRBV7-9 | - | TRBJ2-1 | 16
TGCGCCAGCAGCAGACACCTTGATAGGGAGACCCAGTACTTC | CASSRHLDRETQYF | - | TRBV5-1 | - | TRBJ2-5 | 14
TGCGCCAGCAGCCAATCACTAGCGGGAGTCTACAATGAGCAGTTCTTC | CASSQSLAGVYNEQFF | TRBD2 | TRBV7-3 | - | TRBJ2-1 | 16
TGTGCCAGCTCACCAAGGGGTGGGGAACTGGGAGAGCAGTACTTC | CASSPRGGELGEQYF | - | TRBV18 | - | TRBJ2-7 | 15